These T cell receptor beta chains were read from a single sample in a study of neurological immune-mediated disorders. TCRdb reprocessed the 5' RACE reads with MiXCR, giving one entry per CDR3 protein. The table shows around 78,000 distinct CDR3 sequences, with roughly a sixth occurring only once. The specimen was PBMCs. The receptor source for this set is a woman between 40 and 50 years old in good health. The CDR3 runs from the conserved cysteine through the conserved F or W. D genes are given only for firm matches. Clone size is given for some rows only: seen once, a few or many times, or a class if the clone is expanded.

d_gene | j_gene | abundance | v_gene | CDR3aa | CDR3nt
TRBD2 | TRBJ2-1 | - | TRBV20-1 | CSARQIAGGPQFF | TGCAGTGCTAGACAAATAGCGGGGGGGCCGCAGTTCTTC
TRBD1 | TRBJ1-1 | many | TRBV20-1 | CSARFRRTGVGEAFF | TGCAGTGCTAGATTCCGAAGGACAGGGGTTGGTGAAGCTTTCTTT
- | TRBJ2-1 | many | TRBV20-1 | CSVSPGQDEQFF | TGCAGTGTTAGTCCTGGGCAGGATGAGCAGTTCTTC
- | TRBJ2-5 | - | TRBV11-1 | CAISLGSAGPQETQYF | TGTGCCATCAGCTTAGGTTCGGCAGGACCCCAAGAGACCCAGTACTTC
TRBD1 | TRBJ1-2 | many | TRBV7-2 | CASSLIPGTGGDGYTF | TGTGCCAGCAGCTTAATTCCAGGGACAGGGGGCGATGGCTACACCTTC
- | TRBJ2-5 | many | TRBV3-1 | CASSQGPEGDLRTQYF | TGTGCCAGCAGCCAAGGGCCCGAAGGGGACTTGCGGACCCAGTACTTC
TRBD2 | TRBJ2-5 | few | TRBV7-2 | CASSLVGTSLETQYF | TGTGCCAGCAGCTTAGTGGGGACTAGCCTTGAGACCCAGTACTTC
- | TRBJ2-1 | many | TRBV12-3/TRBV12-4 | CASSGDSYNEQFF | TGTGCCAGCAGTGGGGACTCCTACAATGAGCAGTTCTTC
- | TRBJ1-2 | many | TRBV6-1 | CASSETDDRVDGYTF | TGTGCCAGCAGTGAAACGGACGACCGAGTGGATGGCTACACCTTC
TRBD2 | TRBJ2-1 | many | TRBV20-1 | CSNRGRGSYNEQFF | TGCAGCAATAGAGGGCGGGGGTCCTACAATGAGCAGTTCTTC
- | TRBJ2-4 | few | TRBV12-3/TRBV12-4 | CASSFVDGTKNIQYF | TGTGCCAGCAGTTTTGTAGATGGAACCAAAAACATTCAGTACTTC
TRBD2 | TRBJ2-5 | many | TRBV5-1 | CASSLIDSGGPETQYF | TGCGCCAGCAGCTTGATTGATAGCGGGGGCCCGGAGACCCAGTACTTC
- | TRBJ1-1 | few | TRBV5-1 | CASSGLGGNTEAFF | TGCGCCAGCAGCGGGCTAGGGGGGAACACTGAAGCTTTCTTT
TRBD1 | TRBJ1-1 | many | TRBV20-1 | CSATRQGMNTEAFF | TGCAGTGCTACTCGACAGGGGATGAACACTGAAGCTTTCTTT
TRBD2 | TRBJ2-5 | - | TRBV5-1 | CVSSPSSGGEQTQYF | TGCGTCAGCAGCCCGTCTAGCGGGGGGGAACAGACCCAGTACTTC
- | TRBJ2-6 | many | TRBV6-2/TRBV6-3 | CASSYTVPGANVLTF | TGTGCCAGCAGTTACACGGTCCCGGGGGCCAACGTCCTGACTTTC
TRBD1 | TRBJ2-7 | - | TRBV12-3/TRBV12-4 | CASSSDRGRYEQYF | TGTGCCAGCAGTTCCGACAGGGGCCGCTACGAGCAGTACTTC
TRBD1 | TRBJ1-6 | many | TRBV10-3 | CAIRTRDSPNSPLHF | TGTGCCATCAGAACCCGGGACAGCCCTAATTCACCCCTCCACTTT
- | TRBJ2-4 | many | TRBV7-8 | CASSLELKGLENIQYF | TGTGCCAGCAGCTTAGAGCTGAAAGGGCTTGAAAACATTCAGTACTTC
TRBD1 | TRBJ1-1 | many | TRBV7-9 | CASRRGTAPGNTEAFF | TGTGCCAGCAGGCGAGGGACAGCACCAGGGAACACTGAAGCTTTCTTT
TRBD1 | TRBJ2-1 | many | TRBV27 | CASSIPGTAGSHYNEQFF | TGTGCCAGCAGTATCCCCGGGACAGCCGGAAGTCACTACAATGAGCAGTTCTTC
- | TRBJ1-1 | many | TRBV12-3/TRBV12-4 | CASSPSRDWRTEAFF | TGTGCCAGCAGTCCCTCCAGGGATTGGAGAACTGAAGCTTTCTTT
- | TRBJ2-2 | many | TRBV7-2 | CASSLRQTPNTGELFF | TGTGCCAGCAGCTTACGGCAGACCCCGAACACCGGGGAGCTGTTTTTT
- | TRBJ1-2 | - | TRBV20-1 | CSAWTLYGGYTF | TGCAGTGCTTGGACACTCTATGGAGGCTACACCTTC
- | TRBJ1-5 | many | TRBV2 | CASSEDPGLGNQPQHF | TGTGCCAGCAGTGAAGACCCCGGGCTAGGAAATCAGCCCCAGCATTTT
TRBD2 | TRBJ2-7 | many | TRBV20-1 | CSALAGEKPSYEQYF | TGCAGTGCCCTAGCGGGGGAGAAACCTTCATACGAGCAGTACTTC
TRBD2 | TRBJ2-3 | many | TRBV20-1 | CSAAERGAGDTQYF | TGCAGTGCGGCTGAGCGGGGGGCTGGGGATACGCAGTATTTT
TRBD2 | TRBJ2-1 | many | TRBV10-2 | CASSGIAGGHNEQFF | TGCGCCAGCAGTGGTATAGCGGGGGGGCACAATGAGCAGTTCTTC
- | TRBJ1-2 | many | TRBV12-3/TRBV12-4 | CASSLHGTGFYGYTF | TGTGCCAGCAGCTTACACGGAACGGGTTTTTATGGCTACACCTTC
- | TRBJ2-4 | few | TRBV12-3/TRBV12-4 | CASSFSGGDIQYF | TGTGCCAGCAGTTTTTCAGGCGGGGACATTCAGTACTTC
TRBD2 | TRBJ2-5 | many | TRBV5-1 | CASSIGLEQETQYF | TGCGCCAGCAGCATCGGACTAGAACAAGAGACCCAGTACTTC
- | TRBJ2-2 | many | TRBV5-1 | CASRQRETGELFF | TGCGCCAGCAGGCAACGGGAAACCGGGGAGCTGTTTTTT
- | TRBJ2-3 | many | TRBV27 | CASRTSFPDTQYF | TGTGCCAGCCGTACAAGTTTTCCAGATACGCAGTATTTT
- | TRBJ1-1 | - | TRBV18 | CASSPREGTEAFF | TGTGCCAGCTCACCACGCGAAGGGACTGAAGCTTTCTTT
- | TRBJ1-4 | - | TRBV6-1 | CASSLRGVGNEKLFF | TGTGCCAGCAGTCTACGAGGAGTGGGGAATGAAAAACTGTTTTTT
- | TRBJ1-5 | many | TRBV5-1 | CASSIGEEEPQHF | TGCGCCAGCAGTATCGGGGAGGAGGAGCCCCAGCATTTT
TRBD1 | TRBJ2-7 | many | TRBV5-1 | CASSNAGTGGYEQYF | TGCGCCAGCAGCAACGCCGGGACAGGGGGTTACGAGCAGTACTTC
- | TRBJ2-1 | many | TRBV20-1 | CSARGTRTSSYNEQFF | TGCAGTGCTAGAGGTACGCGGACGAGCTCCTACAATGAGCAGTTCTTC
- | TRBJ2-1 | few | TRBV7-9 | CASSQGDEQFF | TGTGCCAGCAGCCAAGGGGATGAGCAGTTCTTC
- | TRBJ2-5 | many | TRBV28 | CASSAVETQYF | TGTGCCAGCAGCGCGGTAGAGACCCAGTACTTC
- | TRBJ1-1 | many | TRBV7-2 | CASSADSMNTEAFF | TGTGCCAGCAGCGCGGACAGCATGAACACTGAAGCTTTCTTT
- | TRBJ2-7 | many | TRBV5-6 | CASSLRLGGRGGEQYF | TGTGCCAGCAGCTTACGTTTAGGAGGGCGGGGCGGCGAGCAGTACTTC
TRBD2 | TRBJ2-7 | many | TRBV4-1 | CASSKLAGAHLYEQYF | TGCGCCAGCAGCAAACTAGCGGGGGCCCACCTCTACGAGCAGTACTTC
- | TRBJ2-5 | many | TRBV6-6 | CASSLAWETQYF | TGTGCCAGCAGCTTAGCTTGGGAGACCCAGTACTTC
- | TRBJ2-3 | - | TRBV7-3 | CASSSILVDTQYF | TGTGCCAGCAGCTCTATTTTGGTAGATACGCAGTATTTT
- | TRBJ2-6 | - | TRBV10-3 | CAISDEGFSSGANVLTF | TGTGCCATCAGTGATGAGGGATTTAGCTCTGGGGCCAACGTCCTGACTTTC
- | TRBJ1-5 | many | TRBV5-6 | CASSLMVSNQPQHF | TGTGCCAGCAGCTTAATGGTAAGCAATCAGCCCCAGCATTTT
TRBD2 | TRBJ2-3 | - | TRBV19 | CVSNFGGGYADTQYF | TGTGTCAGTAATTTCGGCGGGGGGTACGCCGATACGCAGTATTTT
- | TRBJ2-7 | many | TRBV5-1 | CASSLGQDYEQYF | TGCGCCAGCAGCTTGGGACAGGACTACGAGCAGTACTTC
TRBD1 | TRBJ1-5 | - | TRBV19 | CASSIQGEGSNQPQHF | TGTGCCAGTAGTATACAGGGGGAGGGGAGCAATCAGCCCCAGCATTTT
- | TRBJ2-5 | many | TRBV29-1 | CSVVGQRGAGTQYF | TGCAGCGTCGTGGGACAGAGGGGAGCGGGGACCCAGTACTTC
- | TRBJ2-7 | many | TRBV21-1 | CASSPPDRTYEQYF | TGTGCCAGCAGCCCACCGGACAGAACCTACGAGCAGTACTTC
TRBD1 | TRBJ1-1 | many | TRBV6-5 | CASSYLRTGGNTEAFF | TGTGCCAGCAGTTACTTGCGGACAGGGGGGAACACTGAAGCTTTCTTT